The entry below describes one T cell receptor (beta chain). What this receptor recognizes is not known. It has no much larger one-base neighbor in the sample; base qualities were not kept. The CDR3 contains 12 residues, cysteine and phenylalanine counted. Only the CDR3 DNA is retained, 36 bases long and in frame from the first base. The germline V gene encodes CDR1 MNHEY and CDR2 SVGAGI. The entry originates in a study of OX40 agonist ivuxolimab in advanced cancers. Some background on the complete study: Ivuxolimab, which targeted the costimulatory receptor OX40 (CD134), was an agonistic, fully human IgG2 monoclonal antibody. Intravenous ivuxolimab was administered to patients every 2 weeks at six dose levels: 0.01, 0.1, 0.3, 1.5, 3 and 10 mg/kg. Among the 52 dose-escalation patients, around 20 had hepatocellular carcinoma, around 15 melanoma, 9 renal cell carcinoma and 9 head and neck cancer. In the dose-escalation cohort, 82.7% of patients were male, and the mean age was around 65 years with a range of about 20 to 79. Patients were allowed to have had prior anti-PD-1, anti-PD-L1 or anti-CTLA-4 therapy, and around 40% of the dose-escalation patients had previously received checkpoint inhibitors. Partial responses were achieved by three dose-escalation patients, of whom one had hepatocellular carcinoma and two had cutaneous melanoma. The point of sequencing TCRbeta in the periphery was to test whether ivuxolimab changed TCR sequence diversity and drove clonal T-cell expansion. The paper reports the monotherapy dose-escalation portion (N = 52 patients) of the phase I ivuxolimab trial. Summary of the overall study and its limitations: At doses from 0.1 to 3.0 mg/kg, clonal expansion was seen in both CD4+ and CD8+ blood T cells between baseline and week 6. On average, CD8+ T cells showed more expanded clones than CD4+ T cells after ivuxolimab. In the 0.1-3.0 mg/kg groups, partial responders were among the patients with the lowest normalized peripheral clonal expansion, particularly in CD8+ T cells. Low levels of normalized T-cell clonal expansion were also shown by some nonresponding patients. The antigen specificity of the peripheral T cells that underwent clonal expansion was not determined.

The trial excluded patients who had a history of autoimmune disease or who were on systemic immunosuppression. Peripheral blood for TCR sequencing was collected from all dose cohorts at baseline, on cycle 4 day 1, and on cycle 7 day 1. Samples were obtained from an open-label, multicenter, first-in-human phase I dose-escalation trial of ivuxolimab. Adults with locally advanced or metastatic melanoma, renal cell, hepatocellular, or head and neck squamous cell carcinoma were enrolled in the trial. Before TCR sequencing, CD4+ and CD8+ T cells were separately sorted from peripheral blood. Genomic DNA was extracted from sorted cells for sequencing of the TCRbeta CDR3 region. The immunoSEQ Assay was used to sequence the TCRbeta CDR3 regions. TCRdb holds this immuneACCESS table with in-frame rearrangements only. Some clones are missing; in checked studies, unresolved V genes explain under half, and the rest has no known cause. Within this sample are about 130,000 clones, with about 90% of them counted one time only. The ten top clones hold under 0.85% of the sample.

The sequence was obtained from an adult with an advanced solid tumor such as melanoma, head and neck, liver or kidney cancer. This specimen consisted of CD4+ or CD8+ T cells sorted from blood, obtained in a trial of the OX40 agonist ivuxolimab. The rearrangement combines TRBV6-5 with TRBJ2-5; the D gene remains uncertain. The end of the DNA is better explained by TRBJ2-7, so the J call may be wrong. The base sequence is TGTGCCAGCTTAGGACCTGTCGGCGAGCAGTACTTC. Translated, it gives CASLGPVGEQYF.